This T cell receptor (beta chain) was sequenced during a study of blood T cell repertoires in COVID-19. Study in general: The United States, Italy and Spain were the sources of the acute and convalescent COVID-19 samples. T cells, B-cell-depleted T cells, or PBMCs provided the cDNA or gDNA that served as material.

In the original processing: Amplification of reference gene primers provided the estimated nucleated cell counts. Sequenced by immunoSEQ multiplex PCR; TCRdb stores in-frame clones only, minus some. Clone size and V and J calls were adopted from that table, with D and trimming inferred from the DNA. The table records under 150,000 clones, roughly 85% of them present only once. V dropped 5 bases and J dropped 8; count of bases not matched to a gene: 8. CDR1 is SGHNT, CDR2 YENEEA, per germline. The CDR3 contains 14 residues. This sequence was found in a human donor in a cohort sampled during active COVID-19. The J gene is TRBJ2-1, the V gene TRBV11-3; 8 positions match TRBD1. Sequencing was performed on peripheral blood. CDR3 in amino acids: CASSLGGQGDEQFF. DNA of the CDR3: TGTGCCAGCAGCCTAGGAGGACAGGGTGATGAGCAGTTCTTC.